These T cell receptor beta chains were read from a single sample in a study of metastatic and nonmetastatic thyroid tumors. TCRdb reprocessed the PCR reads via MiXCR. Of approximately 84,000 clones listed, about 15% are singletons. Sequencing was performed on blood. Receptor source: a female donor with papillary thyroid cancer or a benign thyroid nodule (not recorded which). Some clones in this sample may be carry-over from other donors' samples. Each CDR3 is given with its conserved first and last residue. The D gene is left open where the match is weak. Some rows mark clone size as missing; the rest say once, few, many or name a class of expanded clone.

clone size,V gene,J gene,D gene,CDR3 DNA,CDR3 protein
many,TRBV6-6,TRBJ1-1,-,TGTGCCAGCAGTTACTCGCCAGCCGCGGGGGCTTTCTTT,CASSYSPAAGAFF
-,TRBV6-1,TRBJ1-1,-,TGTGCCAGCAGGCCTGGACATGGGAATACTGAAGCTTTCTTT,CASRPGHGNTEAFF
few,TRBV20-1,TRBJ1-5,-,TGCAGTGCTAGAGATAAGACAAAGAGCAATCAGCCCCAGCATTTT,CSARDKTKSNQPQHF
many,TRBV2,TRBJ2-2,-,TGTGCCAGCCGGGAGGGGGCGGGCACCGGGGAGCTGTTTTTT,CASREGAGTGELFF
many,TRBV20-1,TRBJ2-7,-,TGCAGTGCCCAAGGAGGGACAGTTTCCCCTTCCTACGAGCAGTACTTC,CSAQGGTVSPSYEQYF
many,TRBV30,TRBJ2-3,TRBD2,TGTGCCTGGAGTCGTTTTAGCGGGGTTTGGGGGACAGATACGCAGTATTTT,CAWSRFSGVWGTDTQYF
-,TRBV19,TRBJ1-5,TRBD1,TGTGCCAGTAGTGTGGGACAGAGCTATCAGCCCCAGCATTTT,CASSVGQSYQPQHF
-,TRBV20-1,TRBJ2-7,TRBD1,TGCAGTGCTAGAGATGAGGGACAGGGGGCCTACGAGCAGTACTTC,CSARDEGQGAYEQYF
-,TRBV7-2,TRBJ1-2,-,TGTGTCAGCAGCTTAGACCCAGGGACGGACTATGGCTACACCTTC,CVSSLDPGTDYGYTF
few,TRBV6-4,TRBJ2-2,TRBD2,TGTGCCAGCAGGGGTCGTAAGGGACTAGCGAGAACCGGGGAGCTGTTTTTT,CASRGRKGLARTGELFF
many,TRBV5-1,TRBJ1-1,-,TGCGCCAGCAGCTTGGACGAGACAGTTGAAGCTTTCTTT,CASSLDETVEAFF
-,TRBV14,TRBJ2-3,TRBD1,TGTGCCAGCAGCCAATCATTCCACCTCCGGGACAGGCAGGGAGATACGCAGTATTTT,CASSQSFHLRDRQGDTQYF
many,TRBV28,TRBJ2-7,TRBD2,TGTGCCAGCACTCCAGCGGGACTAGCGGGGGGGCCGGGCTACGAGCAGTACTTC,CASTPAGLAGGPGYEQYF
many,TRBV7-3,TRBJ1-2,TRBD1,TGTGCCAGCAGCTCGGGACAGGGAGGGGGTGGCTACACCTTC,CASSSGQGGGGYTF
-,TRBV28,TRBJ2-7,-,TGTGCCAGCAGTCCTCCCGGACGGGTATCCTACGAGCAGTACTTC,CASSPPGRVSYEQYF
many,TRBV3-1,TRBJ2-7,-,TGTGCCAGCAGGGGGTACTACGAGCAGTACTTC,CASRGYYEQYF
many,TRBV4-1,TRBJ1-1,-,TGCGCCAGCAGCCAAGATAACACTGAAGCTTTCTTT,CASSQDNTEAFF
many,TRBV28,TRBJ1-1,-,TGTGCCAGCAGTGAGAGGGACACTGAAGCTTTCTTT,CASSERDTEAFF
-,TRBV19,TRBJ2-1,-,TGTGCCAGTAGTATAGATCACGCGGGGTCTTACAATGAGCAGTTCTTC,CASSIDHAGSYNEQFF
-,TRBV6-1,TRBJ1-2,-,TGTGCCAGCAGCATACAGGTCGGAGACTATGGCTACACCTTC,CASSIQVGDYGYTF
many,TRBV5-6,TRBJ1-1,TRBD1,TGTGCCAGCAGCTTGGTCCTACAGGGGATGAACACTGAAGCTTTCTTT,CASSLVLQGMNTEAFF
many,TRBV15,TRBJ1-4,-,TGTGCCACCAGCAGGGGGGCTGGGGGAGGTGAGAAACTGTTTTTT,CATSRGAGGGEKLFF
many,TRBV28,TRBJ2-1,TRBD1,TGTGCCACCGGACAGGGTGGCTTATGGACCTACAATGAGCAGTTCTTC,CATGQGGLWTYNEQFF
many,TRBV25-1,TRBJ2-5,-,TGTGCCAGCAGTGTCCGTTTATCAGCCCAACGGGAGACCCAGTACTTC,CASSVRLSAQRETQYF
many,TRBV5-1,TRBJ2-7,-,TGCGCCAGCAGCCAGACAGGCGGGGAGCAGTACTTC,CASSQTGGEQYF
many,TRBV7-6,TRBJ2-1,TRBD2,TGTGCTAGCAGCCACGGGACTAGCGGGGGGGCCGGTGAGCAGTTCTTC,CASSHGTSGGAGEQFF
many,TRBV28,TRBJ1-2,TRBD1,TGTGCCAGCACCGGGACAGGGGGAAACTATGGCTACACCTTC,CASTGTGGNYGYTF
many,TRBV20-1,TRBJ1-1,-,TGCAGTGCTACACAGGGCGGAAACACTGAAGCTTTCTTT,CSATQGGNTEAFF
many,TRBV14,TRBJ2-5,-,TGTGCCAGCAGCCAGGGGGTCCAAGAGACCCAGTACTTC,CASSQGVQETQYF
many,TRBV6-4,TRBJ1-1,-,TGTGCCAGCAGTGACTCGGACAACACTGAAGCTTTCTTT,CASSDSDNTEAFF
many,TRBV30,TRBJ1-2,-,TGTGCCTGGAGTTGGATAACCAACTATGGCTACACCTTC,CAWSWITNYGYTF
many,TRBV5-4,TRBJ1-3,-,TGTGCCAGCAGCTTGTCGATGGGCTCTGGAAACACCATATATTTT,CASSLSMGSGNTIYF
many,TRBV28,TRBJ2-1,-,TGTGCCAGCCGACTGGGTAGTTCCTACAATGAGCAGTTCTTC,CASRLGSSYNEQFF
many,TRBV5-1,TRBJ2-4,-,TGCGCCAGCAGCTCCGAGGACCGGTCCATTCAGTACTTC,CASSSEDRSIQYF
many,TRBV10-3,TRBJ2-1,TRBD2,TGTGCCATCAGTGAGGGAAATCCTAGCGGGGTCCGGGAGCAGTTCTTC,CAISEGNPSGVREQFF
many,TRBV4-1,TRBJ2-5,-,TGCGCCAGCAGCCAAGGCGACCGCTTGGGGACCCAGTACTTC,CASSQGDRLGTQYF
few,TRBV6-1,TRBJ1-6,-,TGTGCCAGCAGGGCAGGGTATTCACCCCTCAAATTT,CASRAGYSPLKF
-,TRBV4-2,TRBJ1-4,TRBD1,TGTGCCAGCAGCCAAGGGACAGGGGTCTTTGAAAAACTGTTTTTT,CASSQGTGVFEKLFF
many,TRBV19,TRBJ2-5,-,TGTGCCAGTAGAATCTCCGACTCTTCGGCACAGTACTTC,CASRISDSSAQYF
many,TRBV30,TRBJ2-7,-,TGTGCCTGGAGTGTACTAGGGGGGAGCTACGAGCAGTACTTC,CAWSVLGGSYEQYF
many,TRBV19,TRBJ1-1,-,TGTGCCAGTAGTATAGAAGGGGTAGGGGGGACTGAAGCTTTCTTT,CASSIEGVGGTEAFF
-,TRBV20-1,TRBJ1-1,TRBD1,TGCAGTGCTAGAGATCCCAGGGGGGAAGGCTTTAAAGGCGCTTTCTTT,CSARDPRGEGFKGAFF
many,TRBV5-1,TRBJ2-4,TRBD1,TGCGCCAGCACCAAACAGGGGGGATTAAAAAACATTCAGTACTTC,CASTKQGGLKNIQYF
-,TRBV5-8,TRBJ1-4,-,TGTGCCAGCAGCTTGGCAGGAGCAACTAATGAAAAACTGTTTTTT,CASSLAGATNEKLFF
many,TRBV13,TRBJ2-7,-,TGTGCCAGCAGCCCCAGGACGGCAACCTACGAGCAGTACTTC,CASSPRTATYEQYF
many,TRBV7-9,TRBJ2-7,-,TGTGCCAGCAGCTTAAAGGATTACTCCTACGAGCAGTACTTC,CASSLKDYSYEQYF
-,TRBV9,TRBJ1-5,-,TGTGCCAGCAGTTTAGCCGGGTCTAATCAGCCCCAGCATTTT,CASSLAGSNQPQHF
many,TRBV28,TRBJ2-7,TRBD2,TGTGCCAGCAGTTCCGCCGGGGAGCGGGGGGTTTACGAGCAGTACTTC,CASSSAGERGVYEQYF
many,TRBV12-3/TRBV12-4,TRBJ1-1,-,TGTGCCAGCAGTTTAGATGGGGACACTGAAGCTTTCTTT,CASSLDGDTEAFF
many,TRBV10-1,TRBJ2-7,TRBD1,TGCGCCAGCAGTCCCGGACAGGGAAGGAGCTACGAGCAGTACTTC,CASSPGQGRSYEQYF
many,TRBV19,TRBJ2-1,TRBD2,TGTGCCAGTAGTACGCTAGCGGGGCTCGATGAGCAGTTCTTC,CASSTLAGLDEQFF
many,TRBV4-2,TRBJ2-1,-,TGTGCCAGCAGCCTTCAGGAGTACAATGAGCAGTTCTTC,CASSLQEYNEQFF
many,TRBV7-9,TRBJ2-7,-,TGTGCCAGCAGGCCTCCCCTTGGCGAGGCCTACGAGCAGTACTTC,CASRPPLGEAYEQYF
-,TRBV20-1,TRBJ1-2,-,TGCAGTGCCGGGGAAGATGGCTATGGCTACACCTTC,CSAGEDGYGYTF
many,TRBV10-1,TRBJ2-7,-,TGCGCCAGCAGTGACAGAAACTACGAGCAGTACTTC,CASSDRNYEQYF
-,TRBV28,TRBJ1-5,-,TGTGCCAGCAGCAGAAGGATTCGGTTTCAGCCCCAGCATTTT,CASSRRIRFQPQHF
many,TRBV5-1,TRBJ1-6,-,TGCGCCAGCAGCTGGGACCTAGATTCACCCCTCCACTTT,CASSWDLDSPLHF
many,TRBV9,TRBJ1-1,-,TGTGCCAGCAGCGTAGCTGCTGCGAACACTGAAGCTTTCTTT,CASSVAAANTEAFF
many,TRBV29-1,TRBJ2-5,-,TGCAGCGTTGAAGATCCTATGGGCCAAGAGACCCAGTACTTC,CSVEDPMGQETQYF